This note documents a single T cell receptor beta chain sequence. Researchers sorted participants into cohorts using their self-reported clinical history. Participants classified as exposed had met a COVID-19 case within 2 weeks before study entry. The CDR3 totals 14 residues. V lost 3 bases, J lost 3 bases, and 9 bases lay in between. Germline values: CDR1 LNHDA, CDR2 SQIVND (reference sequence). This specimen belongs to a study of blood T cell repertoires in COVID-19. Study as a whole: Both acute and convalescent COVID-19 samples were obtained from the United States, Italy and Spain. The cDNA or gDNA used as material had been derived from T cells, B-cell-depleted T cells, or PBMCs.

Sequencing was performed with immunoSEQ multiplex PCR; in TCRdb, only in-frame clones are kept and a portion is missing. The sample contains about 300,000 clones, about 90% of which appear only once. What was sequenced was PBMCs or T cells enriched from blood (not recorded which). The receptor comes from a woman in her fifties or sixties who had been exposed to COVID-19. The genes are TRBV19 and TRBJ1-5, with D unresolved. The CDR3 here is CASSISQLNQPQHF. The DNA for the CDR3 is TGTGCCAGTAGTATTTCACAGCTCAATCAGCCCCAGCATTTT. Variable domain in full (rest from reference TRBV19 and TRBJ1-5): DGGITQSPKYLFRKEGQNVTLSCEQNLNHDAMYWYRQDPGQGLRLIYYSQIVNDFQKGDIAEGYSVSREKKESFPLTVTSAQKNPTAFYLCASSISQLNQPQHFGDGTRLSIL.